The rows below give T cell receptor beta chains drawn from one sample of a study of T cell changes during pregnancy in multiple sclerosis. The repertoire was sequenced with immunoSEQ multiplex PCR; TCRdb's copy has only in-frame clones and lacks some. The table shows tens of thousands of clones, with more than 85% occurring only once. The sequencing used CD8+ T cells from peripheral blood mononuclear cells, collected in the first trimester of pregnancy. The origin of the receptors is a female donor with multiple sclerosis, enrolled in a pregnancy study. CDR3s include the opening cysteine and the closing phenylalanine or tryptophan. A D gene is named only where the DNA matches it firmly. Size is stated for part of the rows, as once, few or many counts, or as a class when the clone is expanded.

size	J	D	V	DNA	CDR3
NA	TRBJ1-1	NA	TRBV30	TGTGCCTGGAGTTTCCGAGAATGGTCGAACACTGAAGCTTTCTTT	CAWSFREWSNTEAFF
NA	TRBJ2-7	NA	TRBV28	TGTGCCAGCAGTTTCGGGGGGCCTAGCGGAAGCTACGAGCAGTACTTC	CASSFGGPSGSYEQYF
once	TRBJ2-5	NA	TRBV5-6	TGTGCCAGCAGCTTCCTTAACGGGGAGACCCAGTACTTC	CASSFLNGETQYF
NA	TRBJ2-7	NA	TRBV19	TGTGCCAGTAGTAAGGGGTTCGGATCGTACGAGCAGTACTTC	CASSKGFGSYEQYF
NA	TRBJ1-5	NA	TRBV4-3	TGCGCCAGCAGCCAAGATGCGGGGGGGGATCAGCCCCAGCATTTT	CASSQDAGGDQPQHF
NA	TRBJ2-3	NA	TRBV19	TGTGCCAGTAGTATTCTAGCAGATGGGGATACGCAGTATTTT	CASSILADGDTQYF
few	TRBJ2-6	NA	TRBV6-5	TGTGCCAGCAGTTATAAGGGGGATGGGGCCAACGTCCTGACTTTC	CASSYKGDGANVLTF
few	TRBJ1-1	TRBD1	TRBV30	TGTGCCTACGACAGGGTGGGAACTGAAGCTTTCTTT	CAYDRVGTEAFF
NA	TRBJ1-5	TRBD1	TRBV7-8	TGTGCCAGCAGCGTGGACAGGGAAGCTCAGCCCCAGCATTTT	CASSVDREAQPQHF
NA	TRBJ2-7	TRBD2	TRBV29-1	TGCAGCGTCGAAACTAGCGACTACGAGCAGTACTTC	CSVETSDYEQYF
NA	TRBJ2-1	TRBD2	TRBV25-1	TGTGCCAGCAGCCCTACTAGCGGCATATACAATGAGCAGTTCTTC	CASSPTSGIYNEQFF
NA	TRBJ2-1	NA	TRBV7-9	TGTGCCAGCAGCTCCGTACGGCAGGGTACCCAAATCTACAATGAGCAGTTCTTC	CASSSVRQGTQIYNEQFF
few	TRBJ2-4	TRBD1	TRBV5-1	TGCGCCAGCAGCCTGGCAGGGGGCCCCTCAGCCAAAAACATTCAGTACTTC	CASSLAGGPSAKNIQYF
NA	TRBJ2-1	TRBD2	TRBV29-1	TGCAGCGTTGAATTTGGACTAGCGGGCGACAATGAGCAGTTCTTC	CSVEFGLAGDNEQFF
few	TRBJ2-2	TRBD2	TRBV4-2	TGTGCCAGCAGCCCCGCGGGAGACCTCACCGGGGAGCTGTTTTTT	CASSPAGDLTGELFF
NA	TRBJ2-1	TRBD2	TRBV9	TGTGCCAGCAGCCCCCGGGTAGCGGGAGGGCCAGTGAATGAGCAGTTCTTC	CASSPRVAGGPVNEQFF
NA	TRBJ2-7	TRBD1	TRBV27	TGTGCCAGCAGTTTACGGGACAGGGGGAACGAGCAGTACTTC	CASSLRDRGNEQYF
NA	TRBJ2-7	NA	TRBV29-1	TGCAGCGTTGAAGCACCGGATAGCGATCGCTACGAGCAGTACTTC	CSVEAPDSDRYEQYF
NA	TRBJ2-1	TRBD2	TRBV27	TGTGCCAGCAGTCTCGGGAGGTACAATGAGCAGTTCTTC	CASSLGRYNEQFF
NA	TRBJ2-7	TRBD1	TRBV7-3	TGTGCCAGTTCCTCTAGTGGACAGGGCTACGAGCAGTACTTC	CASSSSGQGYEQYF
NA	TRBJ1-2	NA	TRBV27	TGTGCCAGCAGTTTATCGAAAAGTTCGGGTGGAGGCTACACCTTC	CASSLSKSSGGGYTF
NA	TRBJ2-7	TRBD2	TRBV4-3	TGCGCCAGCAGCCAAGATCCGGCGGGAGAGTCCTACGAGCAGTACTTC	CASSQDPAGESYEQYF
NA	TRBJ2-1	TRBD2	TRBV29-1	TGCAGCGTTGAACTAGCGGTCTGGAATGAGCAGTTCTTC	CSVELAVWNEQFF
few	TRBJ2-1	NA	TRBV6-4	TGTGCCAGCAGTGACTCATCAGGGCTCGGGTCCAATGAGCAGTTCTTC	CASSDSSGLGSNEQFF
NA	TRBJ1-1	TRBD1	TRBV7-9	TGTGCCAGCAGCTTGGGGGGACAGATGAACACTGAAGCTTTCTTT	CASSLGGQMNTEAFF
NA	TRBJ2-7	NA	TRBV19	TGTGCCAGTAGCGTCACCCTCGAGGCCCGCCTCTACGAGCAGTACTTC	CASSVTLEARLYEQYF
NA	TRBJ1-2	NA	TRBV19	TGTGCCAGTAGTATAAAACACACCTACTATGGCTACACCTTC	CASSIKHTYYGYTF
NA	TRBJ1-4	TRBD1	TRBV25-1	TGTGCCAGCAGTGACCCCGACAGGGAGGACGAAAAACTGTTTTTT	CASSDPDREDEKLFF
NA	TRBJ1-1	NA	TRBV5-5	TGTGCCAGCAGCTTGGAAATCGGGAACACTGAAGCTTTCTTT	CASSLEIGNTEAFF
NA	TRBJ2-1	TRBD2	TRBV7-6	TGTGCCAGCAGCTCTGGGGACTACCCTAATGAGCAGTTCTTC	CASSSGDYPNEQFF
once	TRBJ2-3	TRBD2	TRBV15	TGTGCCACCAGCAGAGATCTTGAGGGAGGGCCCTTTGGTACGCAGTATTTT	CATSRDLEGGPFGTQYF
NA	TRBJ1-2	TRBD1	TRBV15	TGTGCCACCAGCAGACTTGACAGGGGATATGGCTACACCTTC	CATSRLDRGYGYTF
NA	TRBJ2-2	NA	TRBV27	TGTGCCAGCAGTTTATACCTGACGGAGGGGAACACCGGGGAGCTGTTTTTT	CASSLYLTEGNTGELFF
NA	TRBJ2-5	NA	TRBV5-6	TGTGCCAGCAGCTTGGAAGTTAGCACCCAAGAGACCCAGTACTTC	CASSLEVSTQETQYF
once	TRBJ2-1	TRBD2	TRBV10-3	TGTGCCATCAGTGAGGGCGAGCGGGACGTCAATGAGCAGTTCTTC	CAISEGERDVNEQFF
NA	TRBJ2-7	NA	TRBV11-3	TGTGCCAGCAGCTCGCTTACGGGACTTCCCTACGAGCAGTACTTC	CASSSLTGLPYEQYF
NA	TRBJ2-1	TRBD2	TRBV6-6	TGTGCCAGCAGTTACGTCGCGGGAGGGCCCCCCTCTGAGCAGTTCTTC	CASSYVAGGPPSEQFF
NA	TRBJ1-4	TRBD1	TRBV7-9	TGTGCCAGCAGCCCGACAGGGGGCGGTGAAAAACTGTTTTTT	CASSPTGGGEKLFF
NA	TRBJ1-2	NA	TRBV28	TGTGCCAGCAGTTTCAAGGGGTTCTCTGGCTACACCTTC	CASSFKGFSGYTF
NA	TRBJ2-3	TRBD1	TRBV19	TGTGCCAGTAGACGGGACAGGGAAGACACAGATACGCAGTATTTT	CASRRDREDTDTQYF
NA	TRBJ2-2	NA	TRBV4-3	TGCGCCAGCAGCCAAGATGCAGGGGGGTACACCGGGGAGCTGTTTTTT	CASSQDAGGYTGELFF
NA	TRBJ2-1	TRBD1	TRBV29-1	TGCAGCGTTGTGACAGGGGTCCGAGGGGAGCAGTTCTTC	CSVVTGVRGEQFF
NA	TRBJ2-7	NA	TRBV4-1	TGCGCCAGCAGCCAAGGACACATTGTCAGCAACGAGCAGTACTTC	CASSQGHIVSNEQYF
NA	TRBJ1-2	NA	TRBV19	TGTGCCAGTAGTATAGGAACAGGCCATAGCTATGGCTACACCTTC	CASSIGTGHSYGYTF